These 28 T cell receptor beta chains originate from one sample sequenced in a study of blood T cell repertoires in COVID-19. Some clones are missing from TCRdb's copy, which holds only in-frame ones; the method was immunoSEQ multiplex PCR. The sample contains 90,000 to 150,000 clones, approximately 90% of which appear only once. The sequenced material came from peripheral blood. Every receptor here comes from a human donor with acute or convalescent COVID-19. The donor label of this sample is uncertain.

In this sample, this clone turned up once. The chain joins TRBV7-2 to TRBJ1-2, with 10 bases lining up with TRBD1. Germline assignment: CDR1 SGHTA and CDR2 FQGNSA. Losses at the gene ends were 3 bases for V and 8 bases for J; bases not matched to a gene: 9. The CDR3 covers 15 residues. As DNA, the CDR3 is TGTGCCAGCAGCTTCGAAGGGACAGGGGCTAACGGCTACACCTTC. Residues: CASSFEGTGANGYTF.

The rearrangement joins TRBV7-2 to TRBJ2-5, with 9 bases matching TRBD1. The CDR3 spans 16 residues. The germline V gene has CDR1 SGHTA and CDR2 FQGNSA. V was pared by 2 bases and J by 3 bases, with 7 bases of the junction left unmatched. The CDR3 sequence: CASSLLIGQGKETQYF. The CDR3, as DNA: TGTGCCAGCAGCTTATTAATAGGACAGGGGAAAGAGACCCAGTACTTC.

The V and J genes are TRBV2 and TRBJ1-4; D is unresolved. The V end lost 5 bases, the J end lost 5 bases, and 12 bases lay between the germline ends. This CDR3 region has 14 residues. Germline CDR1 reads SNHLY; CDR2 reads FYNNEI. CDR3 bases: TGTGCCAGCAGTCTGGACGGGAGAAATGAAAAACTGTTTTTT. Amino acids: CASSLDGRNEKLFF.

V usage is TRBV7-3 and J usage is TRBJ2-3, with D maybe TRBD1 (6 bases). The ends were cut back, 0 bases at V and 0 bases at J, with 10 bases in the middle. The germline gives CDR1 SGHTA, CDR2 FQGTGA. The CDR3 runs 16 residues. CDR3 sequence: CASSLTGTPSTDTQYF. As DNA, the CDR3 is TGTGCCAGCAGCTTAACCGGGACACCAAGCACAGATACGCAGTATTTT.

This clone was observed a single time. The rearrangement joins TRBV30 to TRBJ2-1, with TRBD2 identical over 8 bases. Germline V lookup: CDR1 GTSNPN, CDR2 SVGIG (reference sequence). The CDR3 extends over 16 amino acids. V shed 1 base and J 6 bases; nucleotides not matched to a gene: 11. This CDR3 is CAWSASPSGRVNEQFF. The DNA for the CDR3 is TGTGCCTGGAGTGCGAGCCCCAGCGGGAGAGTCAATGAGCAGTTCTTC.

The rearrangement links TRBV6-5 to TRBJ2-5, with D possibly being TRBD2 (6 bases). CDR3 length: 13 residues. In germline, CDR1 is MNHEY, CDR2 SVGAGI. V lost 7 bases, J lost 5 bases, and 14 bases lay in between. The CDR3 DNA reads as TGTGCCAGCACCCTGGGACTTAGCGAGACCCAGTACTTC. Its translation: CASTLGLSETQYF.

V gene TRBV5-5 combines with J gene TRBJ1-6, with D tentatively TRBD1 (5 bases). The length of the CDR3 is 15 residues. Trimming removed 1 base at V and 5 bases at J, with 10 bases between. Germline lookup yields CDR1 SGHKS and CDR2 YYEKEE (reference sequence). CDR3 in DNA: TGTGCCAGCAGCTTGCGAAGGGGTAATAATTCACCCCTCCACTTT. Translating gives CASSLRRGNNSPLHF.

This sequence joins TRBV7-2 and TRBJ1-1; perhaps TRBD1 as D (5 bases). Germline V gene lookup returns CDR1 SGHTA and CDR2 FQGNSA. Trimming pared 4 bases from V and 7 bases from J, leaving 16 bases between. This CDR3 contains 14 residues. CDR3 sequence reads: CASSSYGGVLEAFF. CDR3 in DNA: TGTGCCAGCAGCTCATATGGAGGGGTCCTTGAAGCTTTCTTT.

The chain is built from TRBV19 and TRBJ1-1; D ambiguous. This CDR3 contains 14 residues. Germline CDR1 is LNHDA and CDR2 is SQIVND (reference sequence). V was cut by 1 base and J by 6 bases, with 12 bases left in between. For the CDR3, the DNA is TGTGCCAGTAGTATAGGGTCCCGCGGGGCTGAAGCTTTCTTT. It is translated as CASSIGSRGAEAFF.

The V call is TRBV6-2 or TRBV6-3, the J call TRBJ2-1; maybe TRBD2 (5 bases). Deletions cut 2 bases from V and 10 bases from J, with 15 bases between. This CDR3 contains 14 residues. Germline CDR1 and CDR2: MNHEY and SVGEGT. This chain's CDR3 is CASSYPPGRREQFF. The CDR3, as DNA: TGTGCCAGCAGTTACCCCCCCGGGCGGAGGGAGCAGTTCTTC.

V and J are TRBV28 and TRBJ2-7, with TRBD1 matching over 7 bases. J lost 3 bases, V lost 5 bases, and 7 bases had no gene match. Germline assignment: CDR1 MDHEN and CDR2 SYDVKM. This CDR3 is built from 14 residues. This chain's CDR3 is CASSPPGQNYEQYF. In nucleotides, the CDR3 is TGTGCCAGCAGTCCACCGGGACAGAACTACGAGCAGTACTTC.

The CDR3: CASRPRGTGSFRHTEAFF. CDR3 coding DNA: TGTGCCAGCAGGCCCAGGGGGACGGGAAGCTTTCGCCACACTGAAGCTTTCTTT. V gene TRBV28 combines with J gene TRBJ1-1; 7 bases are a match to TRBD1. Per the germline V gene, CDR1 is MDHEN and CDR2 is SYDVKM. The V gene end was trimmed by 6 bases and the J gene end by 3 bases; junction bases not matched to a gene: 19. The CDR3 covers 18 residues. The full variable domain, completed using reference TRBV28 and TRBJ1-1, is DVKVTQSSRYLVKRTGEKVFLECVQDMDHENMFWYRQDPGLGLRLIYFSYDVKMKEKGDIPEGYSVSREKKERFSLILESASTNQTSMYLCASRPRGTGSFRHTEAFFGQGTRLTVV.

This chain links TRBV9 with TRBJ2-1, with 7 bases matching TRBD2. Trimming at V came to 6 bases and at J to 5 bases, leaving 11 bases not matched to a gene. Germline V gives CDR1 SGDLS, CDR2 YYNGEE. The CDR3 consists of 15 residues. The CDR3: CASTPRWGGDNEQFF. The DNA of the CDR3 is TGTGCCAGCACCCCGCGATGGGGGGGGGACAATGAGCAGTTCTTC.

V and J are TRBV7-3 and TRBJ2-2; a weak D match, TRBD1 (6 bases). The germline gives CDR1 SGHTA, CDR2 FQGTGA. The CDR3 spans 15 residues. V was shortened by 4 bases and J by 6 bases, with 15 bases between the two germline ends. CDR3 region: CASSSSITGPGELFF. As DNA, the CDR3 is TGTGCCAGCAGCTCTTCGATAACAGGGCCCGGGGAGCTGTTTTTT.

This clone showed up just once. The chain links TRBV7-8 to TRBJ1-5; perhaps TRBD1 as D (6 bases). The CDR3 consists of 13 residues. Per the germline V gene, CDR1 is SGHVS and CDR2 is FQNEAQ. The germline V and J ends were trimmed by 5 bases and 3 bases, with 8 bases remaining between them. The CDR3 loop is CASSRDINQPQHF. In DNA, the CDR3 is TGTGCCAGCAGCCGGGACATCAATCAGCCCCAGCATTTT.

The chain employs TRBV19 and TRBJ1-5; tentative D call: TRBD1 (6 bases). V shed 3 bases and J shed 7 bases, with 16 bases lying between them. Germline-derived CDR1 and CDR2 are LNHDA and SQIVND (reference sequence). The CDR3 consists of 15 residues. CDR3: CASSMPDRPTQPQHF. In DNA, the CDR3 is TGTGCCAGTAGTATGCCCGACAGGCCAACCCAGCCCCAGCATTTT. The full variable domain, in which reference TRBV19 and TRBJ1-5 provide the parts outside the CDR3, is DGGITQSPKYLFRKEGQNVTLSCEQNLNHDAMYWYRQDPGQGLRLIYYSQIVNDFQKGDIAEGYSVSREKKESFPLTVTSAQKNPTAFYLCASSMPDRPTQPQHFGDGTRLSIL.

This chain links TRBV6-6 with TRBJ2-3, with 8 positions matching TRBD2. Germline CDR1 MNHNY, CDR2 SVGAGI (reference sequence). The CDR3 is 16 amino acids. J lost 2 bases, V lost 5 bases, and 9 bases had no gene match. CDR3 sequence (DNA): TGTGCCAGCAGTCGACCCCAGCGGGGGATCACAGATACGCAGTATTTT. Encoded protein: CASSRPQRGITDTQYF.

This clone was found once. This chain joins TRBV5-1 and TRBJ1-3; D perhaps matches TRBD1 (5 bases). Per germline, CDR1 SGHRS and CDR2 YFSETQ. The V end lost 4 bases, the J end lost 2 bases, and 10 bases lay between the germline ends. CDR3 size: 14 residues. CDR3 DNA: TGCGCCAGCAGCCTTACAGGTCCTGGAAACACCATATATTTT. Protein sequence: CASSLTGPGNTIYF.

The chain carries TRBV28 and TRBJ2-7; 12 bases align to TRBD2. Looked up from germline, CDR1 is MDHEN and CDR2 is SYDVKM. The CDR3 sequence is 14 residues long. J lost 5 bases, V lost 6 bases, and 5 bases had no gene match. The CDR3 region is CASRWRLAGDEQYF. CDR3 sequence (DNA): TGTGCCAGCAGGTGGAGACTAGCGGGAGACGAGCAGTACTTC.

V and J are TRBV27 and TRBJ2-3; TRBD2 matches at 12 bases. J was trimmed by 5 bases and V by 2 bases; bases with no gene match: 2. Germline CDR1 is MNHEY and CDR2 is SMNVEV (reference sequence). The CDR3 is 15 residues long. CDR3 sequence reads: CASSLPGLAGDTQYF. CDR3 coding DNA: TGTGCCAGCAGTTTACCGGGACTAGCGGGAGATACGCAGTATTTT.

This chain joins TRBV12-5 and TRBJ1-2; D gene unclear. V gave up 6 bases and J gave up 8 bases, with 10 bases separating them. CDR1 and CDR2 from the germline V gene are LGHNT and FRNRAP. The CDR3 length is 11 residues. CDR3 nucleotide sequence: TGTGCTAGTGGCCCCGAGGTCGGCTACACCTTC. This encodes CASGPEVGYTF. The variable domain in full, completed from reference TRBV12-5 and TRBJ1-2, reads DARVTQTPRHKVTEMGQEVTMRCQPILGHNTVFWYRQTMMQGLELLAYFRNRAPLDDSGMPKDRFSAEMPDATLATLKIQPSEPRDSAVYFCASGPEVGYTFGSGTRLTVV.

The chain has TRBV11-2 and TRBJ2-1, with 7 bases aligning to TRBD2. Germline V gives CDR1 SGHAT, CDR2 FQNNGV. The CDR3 totals 16 residues. J gave up 9 bases and V 6 bases, and 17 bases lay outside the gene matches. The CDR3 here is CASRPPGLRTHPEQFF. Here the CDR3 DNA reads TGTGCCAGCAGGCCACCGGGACTAAGAACCCATCCTGAGCAGTTCTTC.

The rearrangement links TRBV28 to TRBJ2-7; 8 nucleotides agree with TRBD1. There are 16 residues in the CDR3. The V and J ends lost 4 bases and 0 bases, in that order; junction bases with no gene match: 8. CDR1 is MDHEN, CDR2 SYDVKM, per germline. Written as DNA, the CDR3 is TGTGCCAGCAGTTCCATAGCCGGGACAGGCTCCTACGAGCAGTACTTC. It codes for CASSSIAGTGSYEQYF. Combining the CDR3 with reference TRBV28 and TRBJ2-7 gives the whole variable domain DVKVTQSSRYLVKRTGEKVFLECVQDMDHENMFWYRQDPGLGLRLIYFSYDVKMKEKGDIPEGYSVSREKKERFSLILESASTNQTSMYLCASSSIAGTGSYEQYFGPGTRLTVT.

The chain combines TRBV6-6 with TRBJ1-1, with no clear D. V lost 4 bases to trimming and J lost 0 bases, with 6 bases between them. This CDR3 has 13 residues. Per germline, CDR1 MNHNY and CDR2 SVGAGI (reference sequence). The CDR3, as DNA: TGTGCCAGCAGTTCCCACATGAACACTGAAGCTTTCTTT. It is translated as CASSSHMNTEAFF.

The table lists this clone with a few counts. The J gene is TRBJ2-2, the V gene TRBV25-1, with D maybe TRBD2 (6 bases). V was cut by 4 bases and J by 8 bases, with 17 bases left in between. CDR3 length: 15 amino acids. Germline-derived CDR1 and CDR2 are MGHDK and SYGVNS. The CDR3 loop is CASSVSGDRTGELFF. The CDR3, as DNA: TGTGCCAGCAGTGTTAGCGGAGATAGGACTGGGGAGCTGTTTTTT.

This chain uses TRBV29-1 with TRBJ2-3, with 11 nucleotides matching TRBD2. The CDR3 has 15 amino acids. The germline V gene has CDR1 SQVTM and CDR2 ANQGSEA. The J segment lost 2 bases and the V segment lost 4 bases, leaving 5 bases of the junction unmatched. CDR3 in DNA: TGCAGCGTTGTAACTAGCGGGGGACTCACAGATACGCAGTATTTT. The encoded protein is CSVVTSGGLTDTQYF.

The CDR3 DNA reads TGTGCCAGCAGTTGGTCGGACAGGGACAATGAGCAGTTCTTC. Its protein product is CASSWSDRDNEQFF. The J gene is TRBJ2-1, the V gene TRBV28; 8 bases match TRBD1. Losses at the gene ends were 4 bases for V and 5 bases for J; bases not matched to a gene: 4. CDR3 length equals 14 residues. Per the germline V gene, CDR1 is MDHEN and CDR2 is SYDVKM. Looking up the rest from reference TRBV28 and TRBJ2-1 gives the full variable domain: DVKVTQSSRYLVKRTGEKVFLECVQDMDHENMFWYRQDPGLGLRLIYFSYDVKMKEKGDIPEGYSVSREKKERFSLILESASTNQTSMYLCASSWSDRDNEQFFGPGTRLTVL.

This clone was seen once. The chain links TRBV27 to TRBJ2-7; 9 nucleotides agree with TRBD2. The CDR3 is 14 residues long. Trimming took 0 bases from V and 4 from J; bases not matched to a gene: 1. Germline CDR1 MNHEY, CDR2 SMNVEV (reference sequence). CDR3 nucleotide sequence: TGTGCCAGCAGTTTATCTGCGGGAGGGTACGAGCAGTACTTC. Protein: CASSLSAGGYEQYF.